This T cell receptor beta chain was obtained from a study of graft-versus-host responses after intestinal transplantation. Background on the study: Anti-thymocyte globulin served as induction for all recipients, who then took tacrolimus and steroids for about 3 years.

Worth noting for this clone: No antigen is known for it.

Study-wide points: Early declines in HvG clones that occurred post-transplant were associated with peak circulating GvH clone levels. Recipient-marrow GvH clones were detected, some having first appeared in ileum or blood. In patients with graft-donor T cell macrochimerism, allograft graft-versus-host to host-versus-graft clonal ratios were high.

Method: immunoSEQ multiplex PCR; TCRdb's copy keeps in-frame clones and lacks some. The sample yields under 90,000 clones, roughly 90% seen once. V was pared by 5 bases and J by 9 bases, with 14 bases of the junction left unmatched. The CDR3 runs to 16 residues. CDR1 and CDR2 (germline): SGHAT, FQNNGV. This receptor was taken from a human donor who was the organ donor for an intestinal transplant. V and J are TRBV11-2 and TRBJ2-1; 9 bases match TRBD2. Sequenced material: unstimulated CD4+ T cells sorted from spleen or lymph node cells, taken before transplant. The CDR3 here is CASSPARAGGPAEQFF. The CDR3 DNA reads as TGTGCCAGCAGCCCCGCTAGGGCGGGGGGGCCGGCTGAGCAGTTCTTC.